Only a few counts were recorded for the clone carrying this T cell receptor beta chain. The antigen is unknown. The CDR3 covers 16 residues. Between the trimmed V and J ends, which lost 3 bases and 5 bases, there was a span of 16 bases. Germline values: CDR1 KGHDR, CDR2 SFDVKD. This entry belongs to a study of T-cell reconstitution after alpha-beta-depleted transplantation in children. Study-level results: Once a year had passed after transplant, T-cell counts and diversity came mostly from newly produced T cells. After transplant, high TCRbeta diversity at day 60 in some patients arose from surviving recipient T cells and thymic progenitors. Several hundred expanded graft clones reportedly supplied alpha-beta T cells about two months after transplant.

Unique molecular identifiers tagged the TCRbeta library. TCRdb re-derived calls from the PCR reads in MiXCR, one entry per CDR3 protein. The data show some 440,000 distinct CDR3 sequences, with about 16% seen just once and just under 30% held by the top ten. The V and J genes are TRBV24-1 and TRBJ2-1; D unresolved. Sequenced material: PBMCs, mostly from graft donor cells, taken 360 days after TCRalphabeta/CD19-depleted stem cell transplant. This sequence was found in a boy less than two years old who had a stem cell transplant for Wiskott-Aldrich syndrome, so the T cells may come from the graft donor. The CDR3 bases are TGTGCCACCAGTGATCCTAACCATTTGTCTGACAATGAGCAGTTCTTC. This sequence encodes CATSDPNHLSDNEQFF.